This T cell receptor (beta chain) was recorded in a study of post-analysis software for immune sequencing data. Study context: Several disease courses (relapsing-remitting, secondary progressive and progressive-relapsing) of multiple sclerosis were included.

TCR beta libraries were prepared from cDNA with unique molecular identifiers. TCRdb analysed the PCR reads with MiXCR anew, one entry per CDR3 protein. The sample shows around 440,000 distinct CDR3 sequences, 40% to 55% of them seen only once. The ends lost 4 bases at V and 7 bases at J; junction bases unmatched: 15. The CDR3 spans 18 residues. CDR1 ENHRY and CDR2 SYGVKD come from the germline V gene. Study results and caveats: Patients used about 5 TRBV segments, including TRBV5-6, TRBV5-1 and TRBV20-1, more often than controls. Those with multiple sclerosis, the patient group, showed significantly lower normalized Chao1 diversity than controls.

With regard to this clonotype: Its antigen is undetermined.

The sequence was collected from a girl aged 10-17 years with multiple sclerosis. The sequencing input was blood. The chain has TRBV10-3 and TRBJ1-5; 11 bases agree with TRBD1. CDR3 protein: CAISGGQGAEYGGQPQHF. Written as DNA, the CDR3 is TGTGCCATCAGTGGTGGACAGGGGGCAGAGTACGGTGGACAGCCCCAGCATTTT.